The 16 T cell receptor beta chains presented below share a single source sample, sequenced in a study of CD8+ T cells in alopecia areata. Extracted RNA was reverse transcribed into cDNA, the sequencing template. Using immunoSEQ multiplex PCR, the repertoire was profiled, and TCRdb retains in-frame clones only, with some absent. This table has 130,000 to 150,000 clones, 87% appearing once. Specimen: CD8+ T cells sorted from blood, collected at week 0. These receptors all come from a human donor with alopecia areata.

The chain carries TRBV4-1 and TRBJ2-7, with D maybe TRBD2 (5 bases). CDR3 length: 15 amino acids. Germline values: CDR1 MGHRA, CDR2 YSYEKL. The V gene lost 1 base and the J gene lost 0 bases, with 10 bases spanning the gap. The DNA of the CDR3 is TGCGCCAGCAGCCAAGTGTACGGGGTCTCCTACGAGCAGTACTTC. Amino acid sequence: CASSQVYGVSYEQYF.

The chain recombines TRBV6-5 with TRBJ2-3, with 8 bases matching TRBD2. Germline values: CDR1 MNHEY, CDR2 SVGAGI. The CDR3 length is 15 residues. V gave up 8 bases and J gave up 4 bases; unmatched junction bases: 11. The chain's CDR3 is CASSTGTSLADTQYF. DNA for the CDR3: TGTGCCAGCTCCACCGGGACTAGTTTGGCAGATACGCAGTATTTT.

This clone was seen a handful of times. The J gene is TRBJ2-7, the V gene TRBV27; D not certain. Germline CDR1 is MNHEY and CDR2 is SMNVEV (reference sequence). The V end lost 2 bases, the J end lost 2 bases, and 13 bases lay between the germline ends. The CDR3 sequence is 15 residues long. The CDR3 here is CASSLVRQSAYEQYF. The CDR3 nucleotides read TGTGCCAGCAGTTTAGTACGGCAGAGCGCCTACGAGCAGTACTTC.

The rearrangement links TRBV5-4 to TRBJ2-2; TRBD1 aligns across 9 bases. V was pared by 2 bases and J by 7 bases, with 9 bases of the junction left unmatched. Germline V gene sequence: CDR1 SGHNT, CDR2 YYREEE (reference sequence). This CDR3 comprises 16 residues. CDR3 loop: CASSFTGQGKVGELFF. DNA for the CDR3: TGTGCCAGCAGCTTTACGGGACAGGGAAAGGTCGGGGAGCTGTTTTTT.

The chain is built from TRBV4-1 and TRBJ2-3, with D perhaps TRBD2 (5 bases). Between the trimmed V and J ends, which lost 1 base and 8 bases, there was a span of 13 bases. CDR3 length: 14 residues. Germline assignment: CDR1 MGHRA and CDR2 YSYEKL. The CDR3 is CASSQVSPGGTQYF. CDR3 DNA sequence: TGCGCCAGCAGCCAAGTGTCACCCGGAGGTACGCAGTATTTT.

The V and J genes are TRBV30 and TRBJ1-1; 7 positions match TRBD1. J lost 4 bases, V lost 4 bases, and 9 bases had no gene match. Germline assignment: CDR1 GTSNPN and CDR2 SVGIG (reference sequence). The CDR3 is made up of 14 amino acids. The DNA of the CDR3 is TGTGCCTGGACCCCCCAGGGGGAGAGCACTGAAGCTTTCTTT. The encoded protein is CAWTPQGESTEAFF.

This rearrangement joins TRBV11-2 to TRBJ2-5; D unresolved. Germline V gives CDR1 SGHAT, CDR2 FQNNGV. This CDR3 has 12 amino acids. V lost 6 bases to trimming and J lost 5 bases, with 10 bases between them. CDR3 amino acids: CASRLYGETQYF. In DNA, the CDR3 is TGTGCCAGCAGACTTTATGGGGAGACCCAGTACTTC.

The chain recombines TRBV11-2 with TRBJ2-5, with TRBD1 matching 9 bases. The CDR3 loop spans 15 amino acids. Germline V gene sequence: CDR1 SGHAT, CDR2 FQNNGV. V was clipped by 7 bases and J by 5 bases; unmatched bases: 11. This chain's CDR3 is CASNLRTGVKETQYF. CDR3 nucleotide sequence: TGTGCCAGCAACCTGAGGACAGGGGTCAAGGAGACCCAGTACTTC.

This clone was observed a handful of times. V gene TRBV29-1 combines with J gene TRBJ2-7, with 9 bases identical to TRBD1. The CDR3 has 15 amino acids. Trimming removed 1 base from V and 3 bases from J; junction bases left unmatched: 7. Germline CDR1 reads SQVTM; CDR2 reads ANQGSEA. This CDR3 is CSVEGLRDRVYEQYF. The CDR3 DNA reads as TGCAGCGTTGAAGGACTCCGGGACAGGGTCTACGAGCAGTACTTC.

The rearrangement uses TRBV29-1 and TRBJ2-1; D remains unclear. V was clipped by 0 bases and J by 16 bases, with 13 bases between them. Germline assignment: CDR1 SQVTM and CDR2 ANQGSEA. This CDR3 contains 11 residues. The DNA for the CDR3 is TGCAGCGTTGAAGAGTTCCAAAGACGATTCTTC. It is translated as CSVEEFQRRFF.

This chain joins TRBV25-1 and TRBJ2-7; D may be TRBD1 or TRBD2 (5 bases each). CDR3 length equals 11 residues. Germline V gene sequence: CDR1 MGHDK, CDR2 SYGVNS. This chain's CDR3 is CATATGHEQYF. Written as DNA, the CDR3 is TGTGCGACAGCAACGGGGCACGAGCAGTACTTC.

The V and J genes are TRBV19 and TRBJ2-7; TRBD1 agrees at 7 bases. Germline lookup yields CDR1 LNHDA and CDR2 SQIVND (reference sequence). V gave up 9 bases and J gave up 2 bases; unmatched junction bases: 7. This CDR3 is built from 13 residues. The CDR3 sequence: CASRQGETYEQYF. The CDR3 coding sequence is TGTGCCAGCCGACAGGGAGAAACCTACGAGCAGTACTTC.

V gene TRBV10-2 combines with J gene TRBJ2-6; D may be TRBD1 (5 bases). Trimming left V 7 bases short and J 0 bases short, with 10 bases between. Germline assignment: CDR1 WSHSY and CDR2 SAAADI. The CDR3 is 15 residues long. The CDR3 coding sequence is TGCGCCAGCAACTTCAGGGACTCTGGGGCCAACGTCCTGACTTTC. Residues: CASNFRDSGANVLTF.

V usage is TRBV7-9 and J usage is TRBJ1-2; D ambiguous. Germline V gene sequence: CDR1 SEHNR, CDR2 FQNEAQ (reference sequence). Between the trimmed V and J ends, which lost 1 base and 4 bases, there was a span of 19 bases. The CDR3 is 17 amino acids. In nucleotides, the CDR3 is TGTGCCAGCAGCTTAGAACTGGACCCTCGCAACTTCTATGGCTACACCTTC. Encoded protein: CASSLELDPRNFYGYTF.

The CDR3 DNA sequence: TGCGCCAGCAGCCAAGATGCTCTAGTAACAGATACGCAGTATTTT. This sequence encodes CASSQDALVTDTQYF. The rearrangement uses TRBV4-1 and TRBJ2-3; D gene ambiguous. V lost 0 bases to trimming and J lost 3 bases, with 10 bases between them. This CDR3 comprises 15 residues. The germline V gene has CDR1 MGHRA and CDR2 YSYEKL.

The rearrangement links TRBV4-2 to TRBJ1-1; D might be TRBD1 (5 bases). This CDR3 is built from 14 residues. Germline V lookup: CDR1 LGHNA, CDR2 YNFKEQ. With 1 base removed from V and 4 bases from J, the gap between germline ends came to 10 bases. Here the CDR3 reads CASSQGWGSTEAFF. CDR3 coding DNA: TGTGCCAGCAGCCAAGGTTGGGGGAGCACTGAAGCTTTCTTT.